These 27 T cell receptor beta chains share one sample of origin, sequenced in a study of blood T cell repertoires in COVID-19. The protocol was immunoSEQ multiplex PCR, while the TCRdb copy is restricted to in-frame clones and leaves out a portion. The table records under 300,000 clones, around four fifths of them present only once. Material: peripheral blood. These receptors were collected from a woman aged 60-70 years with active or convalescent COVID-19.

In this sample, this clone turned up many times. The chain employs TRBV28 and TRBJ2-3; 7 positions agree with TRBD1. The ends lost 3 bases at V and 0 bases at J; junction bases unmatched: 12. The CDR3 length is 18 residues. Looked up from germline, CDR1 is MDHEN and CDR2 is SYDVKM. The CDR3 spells CASSFFGQADPSTDTQYF. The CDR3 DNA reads TGTGCCAGCAGTTTTTTCGGACAGGCCGACCCTAGCACAGATACGCAGTATTTT.

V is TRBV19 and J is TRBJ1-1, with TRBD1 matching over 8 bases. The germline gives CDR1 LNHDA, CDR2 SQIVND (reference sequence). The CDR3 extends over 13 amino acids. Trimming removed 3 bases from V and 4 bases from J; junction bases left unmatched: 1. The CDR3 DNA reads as TGTGCCAGTAGTATCACAGGGGGCACTGAAGCTTTCTTT. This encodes CASSITGGTEAFF.

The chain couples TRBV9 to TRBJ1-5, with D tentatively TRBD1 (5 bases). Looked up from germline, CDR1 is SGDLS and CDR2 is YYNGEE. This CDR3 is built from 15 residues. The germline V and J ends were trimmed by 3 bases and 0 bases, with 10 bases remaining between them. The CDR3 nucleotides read TGTGCCAGCAGCGCGGCAGGGAATAGCAATCAGCCCCAGCATTTT. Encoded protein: CASSAAGNSNQPQHF.

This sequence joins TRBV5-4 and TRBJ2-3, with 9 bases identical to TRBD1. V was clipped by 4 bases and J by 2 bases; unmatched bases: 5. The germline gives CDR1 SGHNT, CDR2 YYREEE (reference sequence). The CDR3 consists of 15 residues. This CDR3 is CASSPGQGLTDTQYF. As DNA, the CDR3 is TGTGCCAGCAGCCCAGGACAGGGGCTCACAGATACGCAGTATTTT.

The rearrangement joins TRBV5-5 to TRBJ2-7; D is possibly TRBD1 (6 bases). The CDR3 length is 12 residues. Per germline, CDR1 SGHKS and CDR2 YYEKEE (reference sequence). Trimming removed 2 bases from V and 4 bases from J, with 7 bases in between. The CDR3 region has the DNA TGTGCCAGCAGCTTCGGACAGTACGAGCAGTACGTC. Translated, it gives CASSFGQYEQYV.

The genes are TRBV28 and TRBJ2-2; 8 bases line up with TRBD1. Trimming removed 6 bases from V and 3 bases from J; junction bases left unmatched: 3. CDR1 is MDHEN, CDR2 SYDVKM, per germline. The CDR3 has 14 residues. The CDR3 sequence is CASRRQGHTGELFF. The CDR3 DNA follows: TGTGCCAGCAGGAGACAGGGGCACACCGGGGAGCTGTTTTTT. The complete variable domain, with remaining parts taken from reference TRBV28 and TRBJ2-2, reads DVKVTQSSRYLVKRTGEKVFLECVQDMDHENMFWYRQDPGLGLRLIYFSYDVKMKEKGDIPEGYSVSREKKERFSLILESASTNQTSMYLCASRRQGHTGELFFGEGSRLTVL.

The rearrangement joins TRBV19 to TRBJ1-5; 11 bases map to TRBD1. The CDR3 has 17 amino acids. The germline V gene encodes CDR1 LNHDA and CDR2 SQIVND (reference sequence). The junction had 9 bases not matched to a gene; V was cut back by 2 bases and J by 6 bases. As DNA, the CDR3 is TGTGCCAGTAGTATAAATACCCGGGGACAGGGGGGTCAGCCCCAGCATTTT. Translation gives CASSINTRGQGGQPQHF.

This chain's CDR3 is CASSQGGGVANEKLFF. In DNA, the CDR3 is TGCGCCAGCAGCCAAGGAGGAGGGGTGGCTAATGAAAAACTGTTTTTT. This chain connects TRBV4-1 to TRBJ1-4, with D possibly being TRBD1 (5 bases). The germline V gene has CDR1 MGHRA and CDR2 YSYEKL. V lost 1 base and J lost 3, with 12 bases in between. The CDR3 is 16 amino acids.

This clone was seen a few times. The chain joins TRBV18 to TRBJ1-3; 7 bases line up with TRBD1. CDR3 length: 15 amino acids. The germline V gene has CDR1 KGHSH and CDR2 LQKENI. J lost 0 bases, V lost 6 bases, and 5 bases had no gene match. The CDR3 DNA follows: TGTGCCAGCTCGCCGGGACAGACCTCTGGAAACACCATATATTTT. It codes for CASSPGQTSGNTIYF.

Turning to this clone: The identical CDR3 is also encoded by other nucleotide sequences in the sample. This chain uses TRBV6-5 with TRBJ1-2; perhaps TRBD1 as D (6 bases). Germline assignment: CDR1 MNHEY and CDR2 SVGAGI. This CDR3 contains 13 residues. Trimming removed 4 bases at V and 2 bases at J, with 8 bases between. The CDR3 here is CASSLDRNYGYTF. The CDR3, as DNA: TGTGCCAGCAGTTTAGACAGGAACTATGGCTACACCTTC.

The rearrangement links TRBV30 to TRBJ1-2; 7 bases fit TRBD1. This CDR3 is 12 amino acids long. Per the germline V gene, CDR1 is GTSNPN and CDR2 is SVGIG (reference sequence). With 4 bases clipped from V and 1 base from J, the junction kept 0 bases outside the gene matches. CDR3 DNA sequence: TGTGCCTGGACAGGGGGTAACTATGGCTACACCTTC. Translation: CAWTGGNYGYTF.

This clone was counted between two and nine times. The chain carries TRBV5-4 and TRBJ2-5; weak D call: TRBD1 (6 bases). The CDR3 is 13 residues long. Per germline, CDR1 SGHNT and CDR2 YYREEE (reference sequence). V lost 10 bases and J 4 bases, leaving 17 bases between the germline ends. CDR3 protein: CASGQRRGETQYF. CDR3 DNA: TGTGCCTCTGGACAGCGCAGAGGAGAGACCCAGTACTTC.

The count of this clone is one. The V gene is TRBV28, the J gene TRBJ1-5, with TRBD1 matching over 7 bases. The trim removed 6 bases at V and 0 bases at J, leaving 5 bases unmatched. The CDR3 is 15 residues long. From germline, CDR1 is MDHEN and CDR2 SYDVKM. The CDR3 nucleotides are TGTGCCAGCAGCCAGACAGGGATTAGCAATCAGCCCCAGCATTTT. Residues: CASSQTGISNQPQHF.

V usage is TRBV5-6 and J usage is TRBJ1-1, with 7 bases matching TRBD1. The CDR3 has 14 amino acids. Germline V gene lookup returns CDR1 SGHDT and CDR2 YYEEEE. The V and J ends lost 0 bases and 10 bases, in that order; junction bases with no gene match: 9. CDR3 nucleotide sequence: TGTGCCAGCAGCTTGGCAGGGACAGTAACGGGAGCTTTCTTT. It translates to CASSLAGTVTGAFF.

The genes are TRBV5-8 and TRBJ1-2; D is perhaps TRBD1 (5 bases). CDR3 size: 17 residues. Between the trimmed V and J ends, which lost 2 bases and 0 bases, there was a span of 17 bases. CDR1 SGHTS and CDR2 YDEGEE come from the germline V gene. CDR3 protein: CASSFRPRALPNYGYTF. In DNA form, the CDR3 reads TGTGCCAGCAGCTTTCGCCCCAGGGCCCTGCCTAACTATGGCTACACCTTC.

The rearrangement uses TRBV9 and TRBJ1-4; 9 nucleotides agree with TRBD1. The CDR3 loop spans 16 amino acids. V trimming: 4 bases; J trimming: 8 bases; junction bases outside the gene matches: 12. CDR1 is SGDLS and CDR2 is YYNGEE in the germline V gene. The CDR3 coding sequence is TGTGCCAGCAGCCGGGGACAGGGTCTGAGAGGAGAAAAACTGTTTTTT. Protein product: CASSRGQGLRGEKLFF.

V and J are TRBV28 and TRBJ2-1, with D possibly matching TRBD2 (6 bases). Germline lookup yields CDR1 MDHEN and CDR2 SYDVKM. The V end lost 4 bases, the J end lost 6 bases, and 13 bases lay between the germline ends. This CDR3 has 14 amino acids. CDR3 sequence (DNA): TGTGCCAGCAGTTCCGGTGGAGGGTTCAATGAGCAGTTCTTC. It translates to CASSSGGGFNEQFF.

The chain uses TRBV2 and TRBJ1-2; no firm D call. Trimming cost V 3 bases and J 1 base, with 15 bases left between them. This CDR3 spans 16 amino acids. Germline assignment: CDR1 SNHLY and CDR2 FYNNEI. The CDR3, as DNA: TGTGCCAGCAGTGAGGCCGTCGGGTTCATTAACTATGGCTACACCTTC. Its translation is CASSEAVGFINYGYTF.

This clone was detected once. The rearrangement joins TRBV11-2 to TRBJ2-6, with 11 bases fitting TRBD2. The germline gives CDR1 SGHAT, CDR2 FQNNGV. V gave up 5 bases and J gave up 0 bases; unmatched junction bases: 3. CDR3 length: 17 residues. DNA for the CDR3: TGTGCCAGCAGCCAACTAGCGGGAGTCTCTGGGGCCAACGTCCTGACTTTC. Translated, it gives CASSQLAGVSGANVLTF. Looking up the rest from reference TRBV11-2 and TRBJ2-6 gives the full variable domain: EAGVAQSPRYKIIEKRQSVAFWCNPISGHATLYWYQQILGQGPKLLIQFQNNGVVDDSQLPKDRFSAERLKGVDSTLKIQPAKLEDSAVYLCASSQLAGVSGANVLTFGAGSRLTVL.

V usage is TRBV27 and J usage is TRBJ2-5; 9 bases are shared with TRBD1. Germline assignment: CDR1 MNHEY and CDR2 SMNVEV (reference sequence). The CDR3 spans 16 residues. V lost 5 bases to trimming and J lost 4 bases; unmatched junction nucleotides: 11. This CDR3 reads CASSPGQGFLAETQYF. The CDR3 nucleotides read TGTGCCAGCAGTCCGGGACAGGGTTTCTTGGCAGAGACCCAGTACTTC.

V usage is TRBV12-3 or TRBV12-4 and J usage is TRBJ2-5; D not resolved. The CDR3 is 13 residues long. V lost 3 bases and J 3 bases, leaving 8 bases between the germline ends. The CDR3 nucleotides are TGTGCCAGCAGTTTTGGCACCAAAGAGACCCAGTACTTC. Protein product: CASSFGTKETQYF.

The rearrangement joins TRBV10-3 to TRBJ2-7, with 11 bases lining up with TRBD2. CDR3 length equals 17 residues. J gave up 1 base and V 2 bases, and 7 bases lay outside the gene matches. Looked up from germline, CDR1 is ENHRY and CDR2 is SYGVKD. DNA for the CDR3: TGTGCCATCAGTGAGCCGGGACTAGCGGCCGTATCCTACGAGCAGTACTTC. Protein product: CAISEPGLAAVSYEQYF.

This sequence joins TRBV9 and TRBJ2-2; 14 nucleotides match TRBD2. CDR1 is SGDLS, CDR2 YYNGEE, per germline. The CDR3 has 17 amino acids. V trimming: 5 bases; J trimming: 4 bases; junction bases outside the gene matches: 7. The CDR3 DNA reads TGTGCCAGCAGTTGGACTAGCGGGGGGTCGGGCACCGGGGAGCTGTTTTTT. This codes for CASSWTSGGSGTGELFF.

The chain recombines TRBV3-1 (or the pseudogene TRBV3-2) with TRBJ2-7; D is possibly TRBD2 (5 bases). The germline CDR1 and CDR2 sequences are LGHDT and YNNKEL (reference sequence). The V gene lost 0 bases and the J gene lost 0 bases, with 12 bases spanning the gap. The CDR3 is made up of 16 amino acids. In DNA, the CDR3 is TGTGCCAGCAGCCAAGATTCGGGGTACCTCTCCTACGAGCAGTACTTC. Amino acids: CASSQDSGYLSYEQYF.

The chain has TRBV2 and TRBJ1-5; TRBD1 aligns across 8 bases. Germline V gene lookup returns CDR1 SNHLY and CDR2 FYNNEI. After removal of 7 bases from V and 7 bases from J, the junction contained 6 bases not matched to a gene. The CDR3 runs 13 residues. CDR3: CASTWTGLQPQHF. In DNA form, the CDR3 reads TGTGCCAGCACCTGGACAGGGCTCCAGCCCCAGCATTTT. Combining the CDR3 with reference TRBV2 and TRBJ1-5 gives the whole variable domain EPEVTQTPSHQVTQMGQEVILRCVPISNHLYFYWYRQILGQKVEFLVSFYNNEISEKSEIFDDQFSVERPDGSNFTLKIRSTKLEDSAMYFCASTWTGLQPQHFGDGTRLSIL.

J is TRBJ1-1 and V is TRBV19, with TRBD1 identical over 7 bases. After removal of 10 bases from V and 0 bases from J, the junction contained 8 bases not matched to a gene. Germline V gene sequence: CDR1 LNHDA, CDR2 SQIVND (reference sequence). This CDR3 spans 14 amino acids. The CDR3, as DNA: TGTGCCACCCAGGGGGAGAACATGAACACTGAAGCTTTCTTT. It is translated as CATQGENMNTEAFF. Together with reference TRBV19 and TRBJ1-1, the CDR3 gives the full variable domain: DGGITQSPKYLFRKEGQNVTLSCEQNLNHDAMYWYRQDPGQGLRLIYYSQIVNDFQKGDIAEGYSVSREKKESFPLTVTSAQKNPTAFYLCATQGENMNTEAFFGQGTRLTVV.

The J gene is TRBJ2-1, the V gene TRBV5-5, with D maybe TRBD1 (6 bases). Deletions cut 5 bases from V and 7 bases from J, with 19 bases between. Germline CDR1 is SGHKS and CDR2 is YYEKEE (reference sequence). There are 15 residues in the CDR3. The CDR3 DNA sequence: TGTGCCAGCAGTTGGACAGACGTTTTGTGGAATGAGCAGTTCTTC. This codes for CASSWTDVLWNEQFF.